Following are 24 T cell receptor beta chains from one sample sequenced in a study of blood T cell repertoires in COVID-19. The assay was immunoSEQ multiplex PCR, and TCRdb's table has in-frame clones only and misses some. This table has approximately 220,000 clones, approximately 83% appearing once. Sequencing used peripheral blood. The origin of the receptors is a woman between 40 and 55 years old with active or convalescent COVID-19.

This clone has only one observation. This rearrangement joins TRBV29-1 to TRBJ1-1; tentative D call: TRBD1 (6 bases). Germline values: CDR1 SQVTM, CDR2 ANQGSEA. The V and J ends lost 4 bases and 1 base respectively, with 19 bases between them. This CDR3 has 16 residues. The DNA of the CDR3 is TGCAGCGTTGGACTTAGCGGGGGGCGACCGAACACTGAAGCTTTCTTT. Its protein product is CSVGLSGGRPNTEAFF.

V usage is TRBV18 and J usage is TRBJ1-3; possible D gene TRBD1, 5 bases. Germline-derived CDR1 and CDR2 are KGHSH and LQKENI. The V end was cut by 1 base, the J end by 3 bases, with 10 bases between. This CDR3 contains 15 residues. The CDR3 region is CASSPRGASGNTIYF. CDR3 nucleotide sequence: TGTGCCAGCTCACCACGCGGGGCTAGTGGAAACACCATATATTTT.

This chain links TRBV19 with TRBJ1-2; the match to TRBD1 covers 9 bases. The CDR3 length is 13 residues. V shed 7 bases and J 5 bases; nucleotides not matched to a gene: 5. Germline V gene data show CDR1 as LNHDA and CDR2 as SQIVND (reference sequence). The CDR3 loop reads CASTGQGPYGYTF. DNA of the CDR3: TGTGCCAGTACCGGACAGGGGCCATATGGCTACACCTTC.

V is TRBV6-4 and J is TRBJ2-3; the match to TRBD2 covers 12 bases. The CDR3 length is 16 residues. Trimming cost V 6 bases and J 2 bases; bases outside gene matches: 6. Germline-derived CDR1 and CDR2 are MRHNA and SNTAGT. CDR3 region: CASSAASGRATDTQYF. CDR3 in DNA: TGTGCCAGCAGCGCCGCTAGCGGGAGGGCCACAGATACGCAGTATTTT.

The CDR3 DNA sequence: TGTGCCAGCAGCTTAAGAGCCCAGCCCCAGCATTTT. Its translation: CASSLRAQPQHF. The J gene is TRBJ1-5, the V gene TRBV5-6; D not certain. V dropped 2 bases and J dropped 7 bases, with 7 bases sitting between them. The CDR3 has 12 residues. The germline V gene has CDR1 SGHDT and CDR2 YYEEEE.

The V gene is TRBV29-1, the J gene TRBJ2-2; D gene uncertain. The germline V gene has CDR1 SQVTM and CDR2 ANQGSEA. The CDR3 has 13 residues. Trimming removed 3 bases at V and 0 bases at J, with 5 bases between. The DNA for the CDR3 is TGCAGCGTTGATTCCGCGAACACCGGGGAGCTGTTTTTT. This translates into CSVDSANTGELFF.

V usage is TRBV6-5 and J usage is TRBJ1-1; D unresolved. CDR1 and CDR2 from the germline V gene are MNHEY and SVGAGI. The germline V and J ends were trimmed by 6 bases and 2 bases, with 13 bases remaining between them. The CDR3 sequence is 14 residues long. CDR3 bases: TGTGCCAGCAGCGCATGGGAGGGAAACACTGAAGCTTTCTTT. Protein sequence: CASSAWEGNTEAFF.

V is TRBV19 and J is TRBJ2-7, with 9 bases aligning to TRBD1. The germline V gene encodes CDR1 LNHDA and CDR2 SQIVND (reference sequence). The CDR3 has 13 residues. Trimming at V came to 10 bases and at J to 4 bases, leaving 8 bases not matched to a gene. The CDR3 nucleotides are TGTGCCACAAGGACAGGGGCATCATACGAGCAGTACTTC. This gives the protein CATRTGASYEQYF.

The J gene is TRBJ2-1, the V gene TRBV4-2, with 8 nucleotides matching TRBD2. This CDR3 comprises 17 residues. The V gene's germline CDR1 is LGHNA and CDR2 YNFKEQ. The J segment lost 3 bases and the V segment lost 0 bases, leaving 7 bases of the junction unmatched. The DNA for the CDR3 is TGTGCCAGCAGCCAAGATCCGCAGCGGGGGTTCTACAATGAGCAGTTCTTC. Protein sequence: CASSQDPQRGFYNEQFF.

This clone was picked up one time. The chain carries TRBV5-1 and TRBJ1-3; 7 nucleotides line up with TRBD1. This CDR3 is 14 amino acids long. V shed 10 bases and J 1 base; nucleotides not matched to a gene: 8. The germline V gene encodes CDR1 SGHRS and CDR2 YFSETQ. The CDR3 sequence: CAWFAGGSGNTIYF. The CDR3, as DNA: TGCGCCTGGTTTGCAGGGGGGTCTGGAAACACCATATATTTT.

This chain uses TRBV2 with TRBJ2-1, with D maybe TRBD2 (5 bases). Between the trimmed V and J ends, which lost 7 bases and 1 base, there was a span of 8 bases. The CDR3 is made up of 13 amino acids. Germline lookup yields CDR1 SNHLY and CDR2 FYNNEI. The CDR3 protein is CASIPGSYNEQFF. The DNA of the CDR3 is TGTGCCAGCATCCCGGGGTCCTACAATGAGCAGTTCTTC.

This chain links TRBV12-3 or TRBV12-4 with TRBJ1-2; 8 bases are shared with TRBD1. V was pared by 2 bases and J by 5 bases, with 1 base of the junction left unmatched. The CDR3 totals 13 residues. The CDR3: CASSLTGGYGYTF. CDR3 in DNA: TGTGCCAGCAGTTTAACAGGGGGTTATGGCTACACCTTC.

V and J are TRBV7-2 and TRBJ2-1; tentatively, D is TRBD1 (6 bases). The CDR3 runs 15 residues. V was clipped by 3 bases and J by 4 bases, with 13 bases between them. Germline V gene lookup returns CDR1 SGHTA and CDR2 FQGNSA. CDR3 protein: CASSFFVGGYNEQFF. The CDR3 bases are TGTGCCAGCAGCTTTTTCGTAGGGGGTTACAATGAGCAGTTCTTC.

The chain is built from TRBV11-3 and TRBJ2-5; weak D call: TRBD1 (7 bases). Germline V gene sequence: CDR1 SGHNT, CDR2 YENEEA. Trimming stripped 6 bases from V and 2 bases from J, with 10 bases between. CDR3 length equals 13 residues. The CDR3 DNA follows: TGTGCCAGCAGGCGGGACAGACAAGAGACCCAGTACTTC. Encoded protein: CASRRDRQETQYF.

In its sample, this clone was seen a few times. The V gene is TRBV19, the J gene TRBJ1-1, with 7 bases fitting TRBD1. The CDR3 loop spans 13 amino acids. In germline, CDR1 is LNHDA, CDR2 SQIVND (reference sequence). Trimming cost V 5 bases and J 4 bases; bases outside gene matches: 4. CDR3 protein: CASSPTGATEAFF. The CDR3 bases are TGTGCCAGTAGTCCCACAGGGGCCACTGAAGCTTTCTTT.

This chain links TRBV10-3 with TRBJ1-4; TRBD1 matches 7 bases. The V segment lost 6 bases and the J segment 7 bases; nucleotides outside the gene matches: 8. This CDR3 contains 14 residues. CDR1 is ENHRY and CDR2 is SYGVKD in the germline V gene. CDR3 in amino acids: CAISEGAVGEKLFF. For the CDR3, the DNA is TGTGCCATCAGCGAGGGGGCTGTGGGTGAAAAACTGTTTTTT.

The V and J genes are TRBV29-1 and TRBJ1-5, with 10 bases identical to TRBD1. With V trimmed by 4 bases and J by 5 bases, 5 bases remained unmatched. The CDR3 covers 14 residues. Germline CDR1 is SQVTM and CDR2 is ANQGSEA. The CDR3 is CSVVETGGYQPQHF. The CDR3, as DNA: TGCAGCGTTGTAGAGACAGGGGGCTATCAGCCCCAGCATTTT.

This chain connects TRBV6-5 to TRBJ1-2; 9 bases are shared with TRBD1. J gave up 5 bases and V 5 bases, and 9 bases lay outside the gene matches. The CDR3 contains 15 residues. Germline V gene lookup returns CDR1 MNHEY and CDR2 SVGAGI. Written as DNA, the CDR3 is TGTGCCAGCAGTACAACTCGGGACAGGGCTTATGGCTACACCTTC. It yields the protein CASSTTRDRAYGYTF.

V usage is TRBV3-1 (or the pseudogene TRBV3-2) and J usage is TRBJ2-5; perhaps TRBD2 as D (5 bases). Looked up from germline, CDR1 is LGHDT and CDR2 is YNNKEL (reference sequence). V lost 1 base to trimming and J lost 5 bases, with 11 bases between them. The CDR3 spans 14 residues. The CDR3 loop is CASSQVSGKETQYF. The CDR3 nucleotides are TGTGCCAGCAGCCAAGTGTCGGGGAAGGAGACCCAGTACTTC.

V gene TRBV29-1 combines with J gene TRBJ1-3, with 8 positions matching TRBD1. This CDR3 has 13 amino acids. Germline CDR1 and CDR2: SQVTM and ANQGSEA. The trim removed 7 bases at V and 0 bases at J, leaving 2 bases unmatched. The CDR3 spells CSADRGSGNTIYF. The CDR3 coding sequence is TGCAGCGCCGACAGGGGCTCTGGAAACACCATATATTTT.

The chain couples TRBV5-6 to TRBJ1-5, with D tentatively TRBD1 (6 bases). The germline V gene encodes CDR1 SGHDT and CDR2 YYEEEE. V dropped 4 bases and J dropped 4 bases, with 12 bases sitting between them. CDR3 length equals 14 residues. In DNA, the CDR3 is TGTGCCAGCAGCGCCGGGACACCAAATCAGCCCCAGCATTTT. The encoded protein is CASSAGTPNQPQHF. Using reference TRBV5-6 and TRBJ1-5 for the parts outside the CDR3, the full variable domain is DAGVTQSPTHLIKTRGQQVTLRCSPKSGHDTVSWYQQALGQGPQFIFQYYEEEERQRGNFPDRFSGHQFPNYSSELNVNALLLGDSALYLCASSAGTPNQPQHFGDGTRLSIL.

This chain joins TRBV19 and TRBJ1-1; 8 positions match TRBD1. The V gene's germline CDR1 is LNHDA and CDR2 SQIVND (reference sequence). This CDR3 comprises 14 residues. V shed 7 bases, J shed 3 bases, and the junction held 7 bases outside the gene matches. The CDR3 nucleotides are TGTGCCAGTATCCGGACAGGGTGGGACACTGAAGCTTTCTTT. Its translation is CASIRTGWDTEAFF.

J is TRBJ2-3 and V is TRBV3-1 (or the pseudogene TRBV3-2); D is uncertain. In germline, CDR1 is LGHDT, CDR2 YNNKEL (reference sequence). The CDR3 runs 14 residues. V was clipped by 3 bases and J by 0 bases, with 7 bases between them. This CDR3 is CASSQGRSTDTQYF. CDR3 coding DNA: TGTGCCAGCAGCCAGGGCAGGAGCACAGATACGCAGTATTTT.

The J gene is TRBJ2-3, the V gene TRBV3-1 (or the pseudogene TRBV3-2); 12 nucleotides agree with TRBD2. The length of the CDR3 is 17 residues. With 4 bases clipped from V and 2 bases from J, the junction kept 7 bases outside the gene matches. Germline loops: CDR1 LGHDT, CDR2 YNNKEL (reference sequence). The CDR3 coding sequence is TGTGCCAGCAGCCGTGCGACTAGCGGGGGCCCCACAGATACGCAGTATTTT. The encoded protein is CASSRATSGGPTDTQYF.